The 17 T cell receptor beta chains below were found in one sample sequenced in a study of cytomegalovirus exposure and HLA in healthy donors. TCRdb's copy holds only in-frame clones and misses some; the assay was immunoSEQ multiplex PCR. Among roughly 150,000 clones listed, around 80% were seen once. The source material was PBMCs. The receptors were gathered from a man in his thirties or forties in good health and CMV-seropositive.

The chain links TRBV19 to TRBJ2-7; possible D gene TRBD2, 6 bases. The V end lost 6 bases, the J end lost 0 bases, and 15 bases lay between the germline ends. The CDR3 spans 15 residues. Per germline, CDR1 LNHDA and CDR2 SQIVND (reference sequence). The CDR3 region is CASSPGLKHSYEQYF. The CDR3 nucleotides read TGTGCCAGTAGCCCAGGACTAAAACACTCCTACGAGCAGTACTTC.

The rearrangement uses TRBV6-1 and TRBJ1-1; the D gene is possibly TRBD1 (5 bases). The V and J ends lost 2 bases and 0 bases respectively, with 7 bases between them. The CDR3 has 14 amino acids. Per germline, CDR1 MNHNS and CDR2 SASEGT. The CDR3 here is CASSEHRLNTEAFF. The DNA for the CDR3 is TGTGCCAGCAGTGAACACAGGCTGAACACTGAAGCTTTCTTT.

The chain links TRBV2 to TRBJ1-1, with TRBD1 as a possible D gene (6 bases). The V end lost 6 bases, the J end lost 11 bases, and 16 bases lay between the germline ends. Germline lookup yields CDR1 SNHLY and CDR2 FYNNEI. The CDR3 sequence is 12 residues long. The CDR3 DNA is TGTGCCAGCAGCCCTCCCGGGACATGGGCTTTCTTT. Protein product: CASSPPGTWAFF.

The V gene is TRBV7-2, the J gene TRBJ2-5; 9 bases are shared with TRBD2. V dropped 8 bases and J dropped 2; count of bases not matched to a gene: 9. This CDR3 contains 15 residues. Per the germline V gene, CDR1 is SGHTA and CDR2 is FQGNSA. CDR3 loop: CASSLAGAAQETQYF. The DNA for the CDR3 is TGTGCCAGCTCTTTAGCGGGGGCCGCTCAAGAGACCCAGTACTTC.

The CDR3 DNA follows: TGTGCCATCAGTGAGTCGGCCAATCAGCCCCAGCATTTT. Translated, it gives CAISESANQPQHF. The J gene is TRBJ1-5, the V gene TRBV10-3; D is unclear. CDR3 length: 13 amino acids. Germline CDR1 reads ENHRY; CDR2 reads SYGVKD. Trimming stripped 0 bases from V and 3 bases from J, with 3 bases between.

The CDR3 here is CASSVWAGEDTQYF. DNA for the CDR3: TGTGCCAGCAGTGTTTGGGCAGGGGAGGATACGCAGTATTTT. The genes are TRBV2 and TRBJ2-3; a weak D match, TRBD1 (6 bases). The V and J ends lost 4 bases and 6 bases respectively, with 14 bases between them. Germline V gene data show CDR1 as SNHLY and CDR2 as FYNNEI. This CDR3 spans 14 amino acids.

This clone was detected only once. The rearrangement uses TRBV6-1 and TRBJ2-1; 11 bases map to TRBD2. The length of the CDR3 is 17 residues. The junction had 8 bases not matched to a gene; V was cut back by 3 bases and J by 4 bases. The germline V gene has CDR1 MNHNS and CDR2 SASEGT. As DNA, the CDR3 is TGTGCCAGCAGTGATAGTAGCGGGGGGGCCCGGTACAATGAGCAGTTCTTC. It encodes CASSDSSGGARYNEQFF.

The rearrangement links TRBV4-3 to TRBJ1-2; D gene unclear. This CDR3 is built from 14 residues. The V and J ends lost 0 bases and 4 bases respectively, with 9 bases between them. From germline, CDR1 is LGHNA and CDR2 YSLEER. The CDR3 DNA reads as TGCGCCAGCAGCCAAGATGGGCAGTCCTATGGCTACACCTTC. The encoded protein is CASSQDGQSYGYTF.

This clone was observed a few times. The rearrangement joins TRBV11-2 to TRBJ1-3; 8 bases align to TRBD1. V lost 5 bases to trimming and J lost 9 bases; unmatched junction nucleotides: 12. The germline V gene has CDR1 SGHAT and CDR2 FQNNGV. CDR3 length: 15 amino acids. CDR3 nucleotides: TGTGCCAGCAGCCACCGACAGGGGACTATTAGCACCATATATTTT. Translating it yields CASSHRQGTISTIYF. Filled out from reference TRBV11-2 and TRBJ1-3, the complete variable domain reads EAGVAQSPRYKIIEKRQSVAFWCNPISGHATLYWYQQILGQGPKLLIQFQNNGVVDDSQLPKDRFSAERLKGVDSTLKIQPAKLEDSAVYLCASSHRQGTISTIYFGEGSWLTVV.

V is TRBV7-9 and J is TRBJ2-7; D may be TRBD2 (5 bases). V lost 1 base and J lost 1, with 11 bases in between. Germline CDR1 SEHNR, CDR2 FQNEAQ (reference sequence). The CDR3 sequence is 15 residues long. The CDR3 nucleotides are TGTGCCAGCAGCTTAGGGAGGACCGCGTCCTACGAGCAGTACTTC. It translates to CASSLGRTASYEQYF.

This chain connects TRBV6-1 to TRBJ2-1; TRBD2 matches 16 bases. V shed 4 bases, J shed 9 bases, and the junction held 3 bases outside the gene matches. The germline CDR1 and CDR2 sequences are MNHNS and SASEGT. This CDR3 contains 15 residues. The CDR3 loop reads CASSGGTSGGGEQFF. The CDR3 nucleotides read TGTGCCAGCAGTGGTGGGACTAGCGGGGGGGGTGAGCAGTTCTTC.

The V and J genes are TRBV27 and TRBJ2-1, with 7 bases aligning to TRBD1. This CDR3 is 15 amino acids long. Germline V gene data show CDR1 as MNHEY and CDR2 as SMNVEV (reference sequence). Germline trimming cut 6 bases from V and 2 bases from J; bases unmatched to any gene: 7. The CDR3 loop reads CASSPDRSTYNEQFF. The DNA for the CDR3 is TGTGCCAGCAGCCCGGACAGGAGCACCTACAATGAGCAGTTCTTC.

The chain links TRBV6-8 to TRBJ2-2; 8 bases agree with TRBD1. CDR1 is MNHGY, CDR2 SAAAGT, per germline. This CDR3 spans 16 amino acids. After removal of 6 bases from V and 6 bases from J, the junction contained 12 bases not matched to a gene. DNA of the CDR3: TGTGCCAGCAGCCTAGCGACAGGGGCGACGGCCGGGGAGCTGTTTTTT. This gives the protein CASSLATGATAGELFF.

The chain links TRBV6-6 to TRBJ1-2; 8 nucleotides match TRBD1. Germline CDR1 MNHNY, CDR2 SVGAGI (reference sequence). The ends lost 6 bases at V and 4 bases at J; junction bases unmatched: 7. The CDR3 covers 14 residues. The CDR3 region is CASRPGGAVYGYTF. DNA of the CDR3: TGTGCCAGCAGGCCAGGGGGCGCGGTCTATGGCTACACCTTC.

The chain combines TRBV30 with TRBJ1-2; D not certain. With 0 bases removed from V and 6 bases from J, the gap between germline ends came to 23 bases. Germline lookup yields CDR1 GTSNPN and CDR2 SVGIG (reference sequence). This CDR3 contains 17 residues. In DNA, the CDR3 is TGTGCCTGGAGTGTATTAGCCCCCGGGAGGCCAGGAGATGGCTACACCTTC. Amino acid sequence: CAWSVLAPGRPGDGYTF.

The V gene is TRBV11-2, the J gene TRBJ2-3, with a weak D call TRBD1 (5 bases). Trimming removed 3 bases at V and 2 bases at J, with 6 bases between. Per germline, CDR1 SGHAT and CDR2 FQNNGV. The CDR3 spans 13 residues. Here the CDR3 reads CASSLGPTDTQYF. In DNA form, the CDR3 reads TGTGCCAGCAGCTTGGGGCCCACAGATACGCAGTATTTT.

The DNA for the CDR3 is TGTGCCAGCTCAAGTCTAGCGGTGAGCTCCTACGAGCAGTACTTC. Translating gives CASSSLAVSSYEQYF. V usage is TRBV18 and J usage is TRBJ2-7; TRBD2 matches at 7 bases. The CDR3 loop spans 15 amino acids. Germline CDR1 reads KGHSH; CDR2 reads LQKENI. Trimming at V came to 5 bases and at J to 0 bases, leaving 7 bases not matched to a gene. The whole variable domain, remainder taken from reference TRBV18 and TRBJ2-7, is NAGVMQNPRHLVRRRGQEARLRCSPMKGHSHVYWYRQLPEEGLKFMVYLQKENIIDESGMPKERFSAEFPKEGPSILRIQQVVRGDSAAYFCASSSLAVSSYEQYFGPGTRLTVT.